The 9 T cell receptor beta chains given below trace back to one sample, sequenced in a study of T cells in Graves' hyperthyroidism and ophthalmopathy. Amplified TCR beta CDR3 regions derived from RNA transcripts. The TCR CDR3 first-round RT-PCR relied on the HTBI primer set. MiXCR, run by TCRdb on the multiplex PCR reads, gives a single entry per CDR3 protein. The repertoire has 300,000 to 400,000 distinct CDR3 sequences, over 20% of them found once; the top ten carry under 55%. The specimen sequenced was blood. The receptors derive from a woman aged 45-60 years with Graves' hyperthyroidism.

This clonotype showed up many times. This sequence joins TRBV29-1 and TRBJ2-3; no definite D call. Germline V gene lookup returns CDR1 SQVTM and CDR2 ANQGSEA. Deletions cut 3 bases from V and 0 bases from J, with 4 bases between. The CDR3 sequence is 12 residues long. CDR3 residues: CSVEGSTDTQYF. The CDR3 DNA sequence: TGCAGCGTTGAGGGAAGCACAGATACGCAGTATTTT.

The chain links TRBV7-9 to TRBJ2-7, with no clear D. Germline CDR1 and CDR2: SEHNR and FQNEAQ (reference sequence). This CDR3 is 13 amino acids long. The V end lost 5 bases, the J end lost 3 bases, and 11 bases lay between the germline ends. For the CDR3, the DNA is TGTGCCAGCAGCACAAGGGTTGGCTACGAGCAGTACTTC. It codes for CASSTRVGYEQYF.

J is TRBJ2-1 and V is TRBV7-3; 10 bases match TRBD2. There are 16 residues in the CDR3. Germline CDR1 and CDR2: SGHTA and FQGTGA. Trimming cost V 10 bases and J 3 bases; bases outside gene matches: 12. The chain's CDR3 is CATSIGLAENYNEQFF. CDR3 nucleotide sequence: TGTGCCACCAGTATCGGACTAGCGGAAAACTACAATGAGCAGTTCTTC.

This clonotype was recorded many times. The chain combines TRBV11-2 with TRBJ2-1; maybe TRBD2 (6 bases). This CDR3 has 16 residues. Per germline, CDR1 SGHAT and CDR2 FQNNGV. V was clipped by 2 bases and J by 4 bases, with 15 bases between them. As DNA, the CDR3 is TGTGCCAGCAGCTTAATGCCCCGGGACTGGTACAATGAGCAGTTCTTC. It codes for CASSLMPRDWYNEQFF. The whole variable domain, remainder taken from reference TRBV11-2 and TRBJ2-1, is EAGVAQSPRYKIIEKRQSVAFWCNPISGHATLYWYQQILGQGPKLLIQFQNNGVVDDSQLPKDRFSAERLKGVDSTLKIQPAKLEDSAVYLCASSLMPRDWYNEQFFGPGTRLTVL.

As for this clonotype: A read error may produce the germline difference seen at one junction end. The chain employs TRBV10-2 and TRBJ2-7; D may be TRBD1 or TRBD2 (5 bases each). CDR3 size: 14 residues. Germline CDR1 and CDR2: WSHSY and SAAADI. CDR3 bases: TGCGTCAGCACGGAGGCCAGGGACTCCTACGAGCAGTACTTC. It codes for CVSTEARDSYEQYF.

This clonotype was recorded many times. This sequence joins TRBV20-1 and TRBJ2-1; no reliable D call. Trimming left V 6 bases short and J 2 bases short, with 8 bases between. CDR3 length: 12 residues. CDR1 and CDR2 (germline): DFQATT, SNEGSKA (reference sequence). The CDR3 coding sequence is TGCAGTGCCCAACCCACCTACAATGAGCAGTTCTTC. Protein: CSAQPTYNEQFF.

This chain links TRBV2 with TRBJ1-1, with D possibly TRBD1 on 5 matching bases. The CDR3 has 13 residues. The germline V gene has CDR1 SNHLY and CDR2 FYNNEI. Trimming stripped 2 bases from V and 4 bases from J, with 8 bases between. This CDR3 reads CASSEKGTTEAFF. Written as DNA, the CDR3 is TGTGCCAGCAGTGAAAAGGGGACCACTGAAGCTTTCTTT.

This clonotype was recorded at least ten times. The rearrangement uses TRBV12-3 or TRBV12-4 and TRBJ1-6; TRBD1 aligns across 7 bases. V was pared by 5 bases and J by 6 bases, with 4 bases of the junction left unmatched. The CDR3 consists of 14 residues. The CDR3 is CASSLRDSNSPLHF. CDR3 sequence (DNA): TGTGCCAGCAGTCTTCGGGACAGTAATTCACCCCTCCACTTT.

V is TRBV6-1 and J is TRBJ2-1; no clear D. With 3 bases removed from V and 0 bases from J, the gap between germline ends came to 12 bases. CDR3 size: 16 residues. Germline CDR1 and CDR2: MNHNS and SASEGT. The CDR3 is CASSDNFPSSYNEQFF. CDR3 nucleotide sequence: TGTGCCAGCAGTGATAATTTCCCCAGCTCCTACAATGAGCAGTTCTTC.